This T cell receptor (beta chain) was retrieved from a study of response to subunit inactivated influenza vaccine. TCRdb re-analysed the RT-PCR reads in MiXCR, keeping a single row per CDR3 protein. The sample has 530,000 or so distinct CDR3 sequences, 14% seen once. This CDR3 comprises 15 residues. V lost 1 base to trimming and J lost 0 bases, with 10 bases between them. CDR1 is SGHRS, CDR2 YFSETQ, per germline. This clonotype has at least ten counts. J is TRBJ2-5 and V is TRBV5-1, with unresolved D. The sequenced sample was PBMCs from blood, obtained 11 to 12 days after vaccination. This TCR came from a man in his forties or fifties who received an inactivated influenza vaccine. Here the CDR3 DNA reads TGCGCCAGCAGCTTGAATAAGGGTTACCAAGAGACCCAGTACTTC. Translated: CASSLNKGYQETQYF.